These 16 T cell receptor beta chains share one sample of origin, sequenced in a study of cytomegalovirus exposure and HLA in healthy donors. With 60 Vbeta and 13 Jbeta primers, the PCR was carried out. Profiled with immunoSEQ multiplex PCR; TCRdb holds only in-frame clones, not every one. This table holds some 180,000 clones, 70% to 90% found once. The sequenced sample was PBMCs. The source of these receptors is a man younger than 45 in good health and CMV-seropositive.

V usage is TRBV5-1 and J usage is TRBJ1-3; 9 bases are shared with TRBD1. The CDR3 totals 15 residues. The junction had 3 bases not matched to a gene; V was cut back by 5 bases and J by 0 bases. CDR1 is SGHRS and CDR2 is YFSETQ in the germline V gene. The CDR3 spells CASSGTGSSGNTIYF. The CDR3 DNA sequence: TGCGCCAGCAGTGGGACAGGGTCCTCTGGAAACACCATATATTTT.

This clone was counted only a few times. This chain uses TRBV6-1 with TRBJ1-4; D unclear. From germline, CDR1 is MNHNS and CDR2 SASEGT. Trimming left V 0 bases short and J 0 bases short, with 8 bases between. This CDR3 contains 16 residues. Here the CDR3 DNA reads TGTGCCAGCAGTGAAGCTTTAGTTTCAACTAATGAAAAACTGTTTTTT. The encoded protein is CASSEALVSTNEKLFF.

This chain uses TRBV4-2 with TRBJ2-2, with TRBD2 as a possible D gene (5 bases). CDR3 size: 17 residues. V lost 0 bases and J 3 bases, leaving 14 bases between the germline ends. Germline CDR1 LGHNA, CDR2 YNFKEQ. The CDR3 DNA reads as TGTGCCAGCAGCCAAGATATAGCTAGCTCGTACACCGGGGAGCTGTTTTTT. Translated, it gives CASSQDIASSYTGELFF.

The gene calls are TRBV4-1 and TRBJ2-2, with TRBD2 identical over 16 bases. CDR1 and CDR2 from the germline V gene are MGHRA and YSYEKL. Losses at the gene ends were 2 bases for V and 4 bases for J; bases not matched to a gene: 7. The CDR3 loop spans 19 amino acids. The CDR3 sequence is CASSQPGLAGGPGTGELFF. The CDR3, as DNA: TGCGCCAGCAGCCAACCGGGACTAGCGGGAGGGCCTGGCACCGGGGAGCTGTTTTTT.

This clone was picked up a small number of times. This CDR3 is CASSPWDRPYEQYV. The DNA for the CDR3 is TGTGCCAGCAGCCCTTGGGACAGGCCCTACGAGCAGTACGTC. V is TRBV5-6 and J is TRBJ2-7, with 8 nucleotides matching TRBD1. The length of the CDR3 is 14 residues. V shed 4 bases and J 2 bases; nucleotides not matched to a gene: 5. Germline CDR1 is SGHDT and CDR2 is YYEEEE.

A note on this clone: Other nucleotide sequences in the sample specify the same CDR3. The chain couples TRBV18 to TRBJ1-2; TRBD1 matches at 9 bases. This CDR3 contains 14 residues. V lost 4 bases and J lost 2; bases outside the gene matches: 2. Germline V gene lookup returns CDR1 KGHSH and CDR2 LQKENI. In DNA, the CDR3 is TGTGCCAGCTCACTCGGGACAGGGAACTATGGCTACACCTTC. Translating gives CASSLGTGNYGYTF.

This clone appeared once. The rearrangement joins TRBV5-6 to TRBJ2-5, with 13 positions matching TRBD2. Unmatched junction bases numbered 1, after V lost 0 bases and J lost 8 bases. The CDR3 runs 14 residues. From germline, CDR1 is SGHDT and CDR2 YYEEEE. The CDR3 is CASSLEGLAGTQYF. CDR3 in DNA: TGTGCCAGCAGCTTGGAGGGACTAGCGGGAACCCAGTACTTC.

The rearrangement uses TRBV7-9 and TRBJ2-3, with 8 nucleotides matching TRBD1. V lost 5 bases and J lost 6; bases outside the gene matches: 7. CDR1 is SEHNR and CDR2 is FQNEAQ in the germline V gene (reference sequence). The CDR3 consists of 14 residues. The CDR3 DNA follows: TGTGCCAGCAGCCGCGGACAGGGTGTCGATACGCAGTATTTT. Amino acids: CASSRGQGVDTQYF.

The count of this clone is one. This chain connects TRBV29-1 to TRBJ2-1, with 11 bases identical to TRBD1. The trim removed 3 bases at V and 9 bases at J, leaving 7 bases unmatched. The CDR3 consists of 14 residues. Germline values: CDR1 SQVTM, CDR2 ANQGSEA. CDR3 residues: CSVDKGQGALEQFF. Written as DNA, the CDR3 is TGCAGCGTTGATAAAGGACAGGGGGCTCTTGAGCAGTTCTTC.

The chain joins TRBV2 to TRBJ2-1; 11 bases are a match to TRBD2. V dropped 4 bases and J dropped 5; count of bases not matched to a gene: 28. The CDR3 covers 23 residues. Germline lookup yields CDR1 SNHLY and CDR2 FYNNEI. The CDR3 reads CASSATPPRLAGNKNPDNNEQFF. The CDR3 DNA reads TGTGCCAGCAGTGCAACGCCCCCCAGACTAGCGGGAAATAAGAATCCGGACAACAATGAGCAGTTCTTC.

V usage is TRBV5-4 and J usage is TRBJ1-1; unclear D gene. Trimming took off 4 bases at V and 1 base at J, with 14 bases between the two ends. The length of the CDR3 is 15 residues. Germline CDR1 SGHNT, CDR2 YYREEE (reference sequence). The CDR3 region has the DNA TGTGCCAGCAGCCCTAACCGAGCGACGAACACTGAAGCTTTCTTT. Its protein product is CASSPNRATNTEAFF.

V gene TRBV2 combines with J gene TRBJ1-2; D may be TRBD1 (6 bases). Trimming shortened V by 8 bases and J by 4 bases, and 17 bases separated the two germline ends. The CDR3 has 14 residues. Germline CDR1 reads SNHLY; CDR2 reads FYNNEI. The CDR3 loop reads CASSQGSALYGYTF. CDR3 nucleotide sequence: TGTGCCAGCTCACAGGGTTCGGCTCTCTATGGCTACACCTTC.

The chain combines TRBV11-2 with TRBJ1-3, with 9 bases matching TRBD1. Germline V gives CDR1 SGHAT, CDR2 FQNNGV. CDR3 size: 15 residues. J lost 1 base, V lost 5 bases, and 3 bases had no gene match. The CDR3 protein is CASSPGTGSGNTIYF. The CDR3 DNA follows: TGTGCCAGCAGCCCAGGGACAGGGTCTGGAAACACCATATATTTT.

V gene TRBV9 combines with J gene TRBJ2-1; TRBD2 aligns across 9 bases. After removal of 4 bases from V and 2 bases from J, the junction contained 4 bases not matched to a gene. The CDR3 is 15 residues long. CDR1 and CDR2 (germline): SGDLS, YYNGEE. CDR3 sequence reads: CASSLSGRPYNEQFF. The CDR3 coding sequence is TGTGCCAGCAGCCTTAGCGGGAGACCCTACAATGAGCAGTTCTTC.

V is TRBV27 and J is TRBJ1-4, with 8 bases fitting TRBD1. Germline CDR1 reads MNHEY; CDR2 reads SMNVEV (reference sequence). V lost 0 bases, J lost 7 bases, and 4 bases stayed unmatched. The CDR3 runs to 15 residues. CDR3 sequence reads: CASSLSAGGLEKLFF. Here the CDR3 DNA reads TGTGCCAGCAGTTTATCTGCAGGGGGCCTTGAAAAACTGTTTTTT.

This CDR3 reads CASSPSGNTIYF. CDR3 DNA: TGTGCCAGCTCACCTAGTGGAAACACCATATATTTT. This chain links TRBV18 with TRBJ1-3; no firm D call. CDR1 is KGHSH and CDR2 is LQKENI in the germline V gene. This CDR3 is 12 amino acids long. V lost 3 bases to trimming and J lost 3 bases, with 3 bases between them.